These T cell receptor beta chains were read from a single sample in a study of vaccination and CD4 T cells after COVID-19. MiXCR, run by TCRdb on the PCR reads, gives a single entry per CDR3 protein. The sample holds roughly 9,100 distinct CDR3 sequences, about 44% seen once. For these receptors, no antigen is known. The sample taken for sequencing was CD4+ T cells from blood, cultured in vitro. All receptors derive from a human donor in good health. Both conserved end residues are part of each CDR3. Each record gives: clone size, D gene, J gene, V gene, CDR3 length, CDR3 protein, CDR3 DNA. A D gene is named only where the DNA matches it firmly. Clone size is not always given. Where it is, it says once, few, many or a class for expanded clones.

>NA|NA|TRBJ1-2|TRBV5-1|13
CASSREGNYGYTF
TGCGCCAGCAGCCGGGAGGGGAACTATGGCTACACCTTC
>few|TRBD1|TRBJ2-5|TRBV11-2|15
CASSLGTGPQETQYF
TGTGCCAGCAGCTTAGGGACAGGACCCCAAGAGACCCAGTACTTC
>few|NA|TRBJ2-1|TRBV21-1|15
CASKSASGRSNEQFF
TGTGCCAGCAAATCGGCTAGCGGGAGGTCCAATGAGCAGTTCTTC
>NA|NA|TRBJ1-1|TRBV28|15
CASRVRTTANTEAFF
TGTGCCAGCAGGGTTCGGACAACGGCGAACACTGAAGCTTTCTTT
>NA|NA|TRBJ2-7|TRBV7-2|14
CASSLLGGEGEQYF
TGTGCCAGCAGCTTATTAGGGGGAGAGGGAGAGCAGTACTTC
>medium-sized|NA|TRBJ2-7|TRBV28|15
CASSLSGTEDYEQYF
TGTGCCAGCAGTTTATCCGGGACCGAAGACTACGAGCAGTACTTC
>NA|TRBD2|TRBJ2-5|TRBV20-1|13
CSVLGGAGDVQYF
TGCAGTGTTTTGGGTGGGGCGGGAGATGTCCAGTACTTC
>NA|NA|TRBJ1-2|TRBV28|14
CASSLSGLNYGYTF
TGTGCCAGCAGTTTATCAGGACTTAACTATGGCTACACCTTC
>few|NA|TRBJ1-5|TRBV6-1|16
CASSELEGRSNQPQHF
TGTGCCAGCAGTGAACTGGAGGGACGTAGCAATCAGCCCCAGCATTTT
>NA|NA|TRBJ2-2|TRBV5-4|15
CASSLGRTNTGELFF
TGTGCCAGCAGCTTAGGTCGGACGAACACCGGGGAGCTGTTTTTT
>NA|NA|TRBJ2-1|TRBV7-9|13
CASSLAALRLQFF
TGTGCCAGCAGCTTAGCTGCCTTACGTTTGCAGTTCTTC
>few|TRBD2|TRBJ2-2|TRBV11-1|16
CASSWTLAGGTGELFF
TGTGCCAGCAGCTGGACACTAGCGGGTGGCACCGGGGAGCTGTTTTTT
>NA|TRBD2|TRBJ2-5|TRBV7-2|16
CASSPGLAGGRETQYF
TGTGCCAGCAGCCCGGGACTAGCGGGAGGGCGGGAGACCCAGTACTTC
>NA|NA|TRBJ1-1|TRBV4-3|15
CASSQDSRGGTEAFF
TGCGCCAGCAGCCAAGATTCTCGGGGAGGAACTGAAGCTTTCTTT
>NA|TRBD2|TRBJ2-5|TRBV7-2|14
CASSSLAYQETQYF
TGTGCCAGCAGTTCACTAGCGTACCAAGAGACCCAGTACTTC
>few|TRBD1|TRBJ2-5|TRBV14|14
CASSRTGGGETQYF
TGTGCCAGCAGCCGGACAGGGGGGGGAGAGACCCAGTACTTC
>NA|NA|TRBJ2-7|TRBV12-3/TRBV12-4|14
CASSLGQPGHEQYF
TGTGCCAGCTCCCTCGGACAGCCGGGCCACGAGCAGTACTTC
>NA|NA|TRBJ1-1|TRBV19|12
CASSTQGNEASF
TGTGCCAGTAGTACCCAGGGAAACGAAGCTTCCTTT
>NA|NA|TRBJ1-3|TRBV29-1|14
CSVLTQGTSNTIYF
TGCAGCGTATTGACCCAGGGGACTTCAAACACCATATATTTT
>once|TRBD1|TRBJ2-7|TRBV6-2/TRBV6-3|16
CASSYSRDREGYEQYF
TGTGCCAGCAGTTACTCCAGGGACAGGGAAGGCTACGAGCAGTACTTC
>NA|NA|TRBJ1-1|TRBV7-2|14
CASSLLLPNTEAFF
TGTGCCAGCAGCTTACTTCTCCCGAACACTGAAGCTTTCTTT
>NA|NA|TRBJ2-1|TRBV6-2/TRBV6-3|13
CASSRDLHNEQFF
TGTGCCAGCAGTAGGGACTTGCACAATGAGCAGTTCTTC
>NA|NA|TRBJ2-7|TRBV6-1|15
CASNPQIPGSYEQYF
TGTGCCAGCAACCCACAGATACCGGGCTCCTACGAGCAGTACTTC
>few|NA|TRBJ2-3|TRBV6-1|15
CASSDQTISTDTQYF
TGTGCCAGCAGTGACCAAACTATTAGCACAGATACGCAGTATTTT